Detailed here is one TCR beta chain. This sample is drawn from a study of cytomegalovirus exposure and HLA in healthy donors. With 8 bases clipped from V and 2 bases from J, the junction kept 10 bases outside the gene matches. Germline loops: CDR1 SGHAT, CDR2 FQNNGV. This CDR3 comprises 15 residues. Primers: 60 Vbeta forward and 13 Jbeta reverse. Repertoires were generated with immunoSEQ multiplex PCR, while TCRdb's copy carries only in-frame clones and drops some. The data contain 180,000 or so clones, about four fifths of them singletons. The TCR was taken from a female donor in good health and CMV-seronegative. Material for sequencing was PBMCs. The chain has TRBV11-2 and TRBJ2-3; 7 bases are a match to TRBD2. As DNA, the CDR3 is TGTGCCAGCCAGACGCTAGCGGAAAACACAGATACGCAGTATTTT. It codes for CASQTLAENTDTQYF.